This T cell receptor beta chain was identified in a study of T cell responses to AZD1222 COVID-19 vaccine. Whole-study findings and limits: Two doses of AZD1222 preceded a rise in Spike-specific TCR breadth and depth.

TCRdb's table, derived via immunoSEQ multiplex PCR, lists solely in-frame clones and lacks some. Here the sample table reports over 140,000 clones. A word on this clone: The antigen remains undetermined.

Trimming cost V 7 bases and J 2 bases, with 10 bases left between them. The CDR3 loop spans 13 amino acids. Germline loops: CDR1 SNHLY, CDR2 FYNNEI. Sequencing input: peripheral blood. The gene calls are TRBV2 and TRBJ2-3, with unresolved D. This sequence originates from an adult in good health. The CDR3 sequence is CASNRENTDTQYF. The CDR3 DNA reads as TGTGCCAGCAACCGTGAAAACACAGATACGCAGTATTTT.